This T cell receptor (beta chain) stems from a study of blood T cell repertoires in COVID-19. About the research overall: COVID-19 samples from acute and convalescent phases originated in the United States, Italy and Spain.

This study enrolled people aged roughly 18 to 100 from roughly 22 US geographic areas. Up to 2 weeks before entering the study, exposed participants had met a COVID-19 case. Germline CDR1 reads SGHAT; CDR2 reads FQDESV (reference sequence). J lost 2 bases, V lost 2 bases, and 6 bases had no gene match. There are 16 residues in the CDR3. Data came from immunoSEQ multiplex PCR; TCRdb stores just in-frame clones and leaves some out. The sample consists of roughly 400,000 clones, roughly nine tenths of them appearing once. This clone appeared a single time. Material for sequencing was PBMCs or T cells enriched from blood (not recorded which). This TCR was recovered from a woman aged 40 to 49 who had been exposed to COVID-19. The rearrangement uses TRBV11-1 and TRBJ2-1; 7 bases are a match to TRBD1. CDR3 loop: CASSLYRGIPYNEQFF. The CDR3 bases are TGTGCCAGCAGCTTATACAGGGGAATCCCCTACAATGAGCAGTTCTTC. The full variable domain, completed using reference TRBV11-1 and TRBJ2-1, is EAEVAQSPRYKITEKSQAVAFWCDPISGHATLYWYRQILGQGPELLVQFQDESVVDDSQLPKDRFSAERLKGVDSTLKIQPAELGDSAMYLCASSLYRGIPYNEQFFGPGTRLTVL.